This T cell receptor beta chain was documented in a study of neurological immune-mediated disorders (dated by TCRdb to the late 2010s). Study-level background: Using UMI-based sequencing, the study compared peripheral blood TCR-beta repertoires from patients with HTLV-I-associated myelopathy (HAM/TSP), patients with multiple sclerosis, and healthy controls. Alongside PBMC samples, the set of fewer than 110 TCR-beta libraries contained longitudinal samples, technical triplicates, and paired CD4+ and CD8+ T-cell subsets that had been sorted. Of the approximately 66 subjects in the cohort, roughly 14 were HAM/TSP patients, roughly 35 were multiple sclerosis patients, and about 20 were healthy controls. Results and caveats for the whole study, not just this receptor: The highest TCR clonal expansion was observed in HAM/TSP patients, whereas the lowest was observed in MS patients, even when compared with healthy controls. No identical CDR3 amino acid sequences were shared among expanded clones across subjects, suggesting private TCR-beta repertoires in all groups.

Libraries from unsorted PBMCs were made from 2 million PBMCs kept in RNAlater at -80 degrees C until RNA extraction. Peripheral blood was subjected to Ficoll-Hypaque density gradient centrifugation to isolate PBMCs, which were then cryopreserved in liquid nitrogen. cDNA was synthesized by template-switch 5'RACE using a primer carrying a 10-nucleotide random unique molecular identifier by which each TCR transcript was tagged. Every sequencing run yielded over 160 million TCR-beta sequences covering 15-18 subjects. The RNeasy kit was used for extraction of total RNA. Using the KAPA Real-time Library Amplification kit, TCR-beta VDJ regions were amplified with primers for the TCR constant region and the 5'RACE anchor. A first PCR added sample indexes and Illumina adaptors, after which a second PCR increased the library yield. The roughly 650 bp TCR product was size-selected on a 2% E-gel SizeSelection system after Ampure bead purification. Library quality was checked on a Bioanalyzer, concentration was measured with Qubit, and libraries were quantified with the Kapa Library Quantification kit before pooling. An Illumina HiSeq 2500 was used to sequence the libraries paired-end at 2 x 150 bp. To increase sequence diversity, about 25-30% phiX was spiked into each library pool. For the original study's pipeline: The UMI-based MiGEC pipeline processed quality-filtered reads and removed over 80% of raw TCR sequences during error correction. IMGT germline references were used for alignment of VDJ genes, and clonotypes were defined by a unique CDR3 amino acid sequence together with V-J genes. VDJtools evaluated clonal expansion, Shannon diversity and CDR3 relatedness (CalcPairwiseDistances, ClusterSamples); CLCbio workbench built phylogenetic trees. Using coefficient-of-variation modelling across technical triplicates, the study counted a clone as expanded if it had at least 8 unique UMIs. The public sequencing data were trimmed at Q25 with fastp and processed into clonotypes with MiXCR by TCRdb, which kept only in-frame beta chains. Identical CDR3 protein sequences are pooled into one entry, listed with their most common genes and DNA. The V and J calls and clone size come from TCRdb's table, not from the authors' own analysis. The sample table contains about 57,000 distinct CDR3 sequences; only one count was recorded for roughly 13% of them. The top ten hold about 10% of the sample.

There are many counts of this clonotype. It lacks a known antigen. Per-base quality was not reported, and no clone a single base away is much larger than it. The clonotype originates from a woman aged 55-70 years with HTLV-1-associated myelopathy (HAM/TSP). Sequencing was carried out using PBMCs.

The sequence in DNA is TGCAGTGCTAATCCTAGGACAGATACGCAGTATTTT. It translates to CSANPRTDTQYF. The chain couples TRBV20-1 to TRBJ2-3; there is no confident call for the D gene. The CDR3 measures 12 amino acids from cysteine to phenylalanine. CDR3 DNA is the only sequence kept; it has 36 bases, read in frame from the first base. V and J lose 4 bases and 3 bases, and a span of 8 bases separates them. The germline V gene (reference sequence) yields DFQATT for CDR1 and SNEGSKA for CDR2.